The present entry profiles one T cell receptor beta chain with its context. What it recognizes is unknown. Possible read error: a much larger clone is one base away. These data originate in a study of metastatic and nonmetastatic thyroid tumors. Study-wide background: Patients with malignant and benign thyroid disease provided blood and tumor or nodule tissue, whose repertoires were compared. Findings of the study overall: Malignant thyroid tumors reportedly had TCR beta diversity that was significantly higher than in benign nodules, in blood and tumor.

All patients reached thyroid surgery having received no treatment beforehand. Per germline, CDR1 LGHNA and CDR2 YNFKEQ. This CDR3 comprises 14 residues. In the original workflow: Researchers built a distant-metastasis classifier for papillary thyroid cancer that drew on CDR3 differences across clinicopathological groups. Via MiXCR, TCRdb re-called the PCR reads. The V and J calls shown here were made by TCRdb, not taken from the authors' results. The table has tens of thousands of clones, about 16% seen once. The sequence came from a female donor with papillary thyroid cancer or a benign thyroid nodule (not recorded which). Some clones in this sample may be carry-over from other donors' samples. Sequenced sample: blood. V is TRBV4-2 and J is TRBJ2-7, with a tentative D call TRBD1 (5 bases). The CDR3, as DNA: TGTGCCATCAGCCAGGGCTCCAGCTCCTACGAGCAGTACTTC. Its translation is CAISQGSSSYEQYF.